Below, 24 T cell receptor beta chains from the same sample are listed, as sequenced in a study of blood T cell repertoires in COVID-19. Only in-frame clones appear in the TCRdb table, and some are missing; sequencing was by immunoSEQ multiplex PCR. Of some 100,000 clones listed, around 84% are singletons. Sequenced material: peripheral blood. Receptors originate from a woman in her 70s with active or convalescent COVID-19.

The V call is TRBV15, the J call TRBJ2-3, with 9 bases identical to TRBD2. Per germline, CDR1 LNHNV and CDR2 YYDKDF (reference sequence). The CDR3 extends over 15 amino acids. V trimming: 5 bases; J trimming: 3 bases; junction bases outside the gene matches: 6. The CDR3, as DNA: TGTGCCACCAGCCAAAATAGCGGGGGAACAGATACGCAGTATTTT. The encoded protein is CATSQNSGGTDTQYF.

J is TRBJ2-1 and V is TRBV18, with 12 bases aligning to TRBD2. The junction had 7 bases not matched to a gene; V was cut back by 3 bases and J by 10 bases. In germline, CDR1 is KGHSH, CDR2 LQKENI. The CDR3 runs to 15 residues. The CDR3 loop reads CASSPTSGSNREQFF. The DNA for the CDR3 is TGTGCCAGCTCACCGACTAGCGGGAGCAACCGCGAGCAGTTCTTC.

This chain joins TRBV30 and TRBJ1-1, with 8 bases fitting TRBD1. CDR1 and CDR2 from the germline V gene are GTSNPN and SVGIG (reference sequence). The CDR3 consists of 12 residues. The V segment lost 5 bases and the J segment 8 bases; nucleotides outside the gene matches: 7. The CDR3 region is CAWGQGGREAFF. In DNA form, the CDR3 reads TGTGCCTGGGGACAGGGTGGCAGAGAAGCTTTCTTT.

This chain joins TRBV7-9 and TRBJ1-5; no definite D call. Germline CDR1 is SEHNR and CDR2 is FQNEAQ (reference sequence). V was trimmed by 0 bases and J by 0 bases, leaving 12 bases between them. This CDR3 is 17 amino acids long. The CDR3 region is CASSLAAGEYSNQPQHF. Written as DNA, the CDR3 is TGTGCCAGCAGCTTAGCTGCGGGCGAGTATAGCAATCAGCCCCAGCATTTT.

The chain uses TRBV11-3 and TRBJ2-1; 12 nucleotides line up with TRBD2. The CDR3 has 17 residues. V shed 2 bases, J shed 2 bases, and the junction held 4 bases outside the gene matches. Germline loops: CDR1 SGHNT, CDR2 YENEEA. CDR3 loop: CASSLRLAGGPYNEQFF. CDR3 DNA: TGTGCCAGCAGCTTAAGGCTAGCGGGAGGGCCCTACAATGAGCAGTTCTTC.

The chain has TRBV19 and TRBJ1-2; TRBD1 aligns across 8 bases. The length of the CDR3 is 14 residues. J gave up 5 bases and V 7 bases, and 9 bases lay outside the gene matches. Germline V gene lookup returns CDR1 LNHDA and CDR2 SQIVND (reference sequence). CDR3 region: CASIPGQGAYGYTF. The CDR3, as DNA: TGTGCCAGTATCCCCGGACAGGGAGCTTATGGCTACACCTTC.

The chain employs TRBV6-6 and TRBJ2-5; a possible D gene is TRBD2 (5 bases). Trimming cost V 5 bases and J 5 bases, with 15 bases left between them. This CDR3 has 14 residues. CDR1 is MNHNY and CDR2 is SVGAGI in the germline V gene (reference sequence). CDR3: CASSNKGRGETQYF. The CDR3 DNA follows: TGTGCCAGCAGTAATAAGGGCCGAGGGGAGACCCAGTACTTC.

The chain couples TRBV7-9 to TRBJ1-1; D unresolved. Germline CDR1 SEHNR, CDR2 FQNEAQ (reference sequence). The CDR3 consists of 14 residues. V lost 3 bases to trimming and J lost 1 base, with 9 bases between them. Written as DNA, the CDR3 is TGTGCCAGCAGCTTTCTACAGAGGAACACTGAAGCTTTCTTT. This codes for CASSFLQRNTEAFF.

Points on this clone: The sample contains more than one DNA sequence encoding this CDR3. The chain carries TRBV7-2 and TRBJ1-1, with D perhaps matching TRBD1 (6 bases). This CDR3 spans 14 amino acids. Trimming stripped 5 bases from V and 2 bases from J, with 12 bases between. CDR1 and CDR2 from the germline V gene are SGHTA and FQGNSA. In DNA, the CDR3 is TGTGCCAGCAGCACACAGGGTCTTAACACTGAAGCTTTCTTT. Translation: CASSTQGLNTEAFF.

The sample holds one count of this clone. The gene calls are TRBV18 and TRBJ2-3; D might be TRBD2 (6 bases). The CDR3 extends over 14 amino acids. With 3 bases removed from V and 3 bases from J, the gap between germline ends came to 10 bases. Germline assignment: CDR1 KGHSH and CDR2 LQKENI. CDR3 sequence (DNA): TGTGCCAGCTCACCTGAGACTAGAACAGATACGCAGTATTTT. Translated: CASSPETRTDTQYF.

The genes are TRBV15 and TRBJ2-7; 11 bases line up with TRBD2. CDR3 size: 15 residues. After removal of 3 bases from V and 4 bases from J, the junction contained 5 bases not matched to a gene. From germline, CDR1 is LNHNV and CDR2 YYDKDF (reference sequence). The CDR3 sequence: CATSRVTSGGYEQYF. The CDR3 DNA reads TGTGCCACCAGCAGGGTAACTAGCGGGGGTTACGAGCAGTACTTC.

This chain joins TRBV3-1 (or the pseudogene TRBV3-2) and TRBJ2-1, with 9 bases identical to TRBD2. Germline V CDR1 and CDR2: LGHDT, YNNKEL (reference sequence). With V trimmed by 1 base and J by 7 bases, 5 bases remained unmatched. This CDR3 is 15 amino acids long. The CDR3 spells CASSQVAGGRNEQFF. CDR3 DNA sequence: TGTGCCAGCAGCCAAGTGGCGGGAGGGAGGAATGAGCAGTTCTTC.

The J gene is TRBJ1-5, the V gene TRBV18; TRBD1 aligns across 9 bases. V was clipped by 5 bases and J by 3 bases; unmatched bases: 5. Germline loops: CDR1 KGHSH, CDR2 LQKENI. This CDR3 is 15 amino acids long. As DNA, the CDR3 is TGTGCCAGCTCAGCCGGACAGGGGAACAATCAGCCCCAGCATTTT. This codes for CASSAGQGNNQPQHF.

The CDR3 nucleotides read TGTGCCAGTGGCGGGACAGTAGTTGGCACCATATATTTT. Its protein product is CASGGTVVGTIYF. The chain joins TRBV19 to TRBJ1-3; 7 bases line up with TRBD1. The CDR3 loop spans 13 amino acids. Germline CDR1 reads LNHDA; CDR2 reads SQIVND (reference sequence). V shed 8 bases and J 9 bases; nucleotides not matched to a gene: 10.

Only one count was recorded for this clone. The chain carries TRBV5-5 and TRBJ2-2; D gene ambiguous. This CDR3 spans 13 amino acids. Germline loops: CDR1 SGHKS, CDR2 YYEKEE (reference sequence). V lost 4 bases and J lost 4, with 8 bases in between. The CDR3 loop is CASSPMATGELFF. The CDR3 DNA reads as TGTGCCAGCAGCCCGATGGCCACCGGGGAGCTGTTTTTT.

The rearrangement joins TRBV10-3 to TRBJ2-7; D possibly corresponds to TRBD2 (6 bases). This CDR3 spans 13 amino acids. V was pared by 7 bases and J by 6 bases, with 16 bases between. Germline loops: CDR1 ENHRY, CDR2 SYGVKD. Here the CDR3 reads CAITYGVGGEQYF. In nucleotides, the CDR3 is TGTGCCATCACGTACGGAGTGGGGGGCGAGCAGTACTTC.

The chain recombines TRBV11-2 with TRBJ2-1, with D perhaps matching TRBD2 (6 bases). CDR1 and CDR2 (germline): SGHAT, FQNNGV. The CDR3 sequence is 15 residues long. Trimming cost V 3 bases and J 4 bases, with 13 bases left between them. CDR3 bases: TGTGCCAGCAGCTTGTTAGTGGGGGGATACAATGAGCAGTTCTTC. This gives the protein CASSLLVGGYNEQFF. The whole variable domain, remainder taken from reference TRBV11-2 and TRBJ2-1, is EAGVAQSPRYKIIEKRQSVAFWCNPISGHATLYWYQQILGQGPKLLIQFQNNGVVDDSQLPKDRFSAERLKGVDSTLKIQPAKLEDSAVYLCASSLLVGGYNEQFFGPGTRLTVL.

The rearrangement joins TRBV18 to TRBJ2-7, with D tentatively TRBD1 (6 bases). Trimming took off 1 base at V and 2 bases at J, with 15 bases between the two ends. This CDR3 comprises 16 residues. In germline, CDR1 is KGHSH, CDR2 LQKENI. The CDR3 region has the DNA TGTGCCAGCTCACCACTACAGGGAGTAAATACCTACGAGCAGTACTTC. Protein product: CASSPLQGVNTYEQYF.

The rearrangement links TRBV4-3 to TRBJ1-5; D is unresolved. This CDR3 is built from 15 residues. From germline, CDR1 is LGHNA and CDR2 YSLEER. V shed 0 bases and J shed 0 bases, with 6 bases lying between them. CDR3 sequence: CASSQDLSSNQPQHF. The CDR3 nucleotides read TGCGCCAGCAGCCAAGATTTGAGTAGCAATCAGCCCCAGCATTTT.

The V and J genes are TRBV13 and TRBJ2-3, with D hard to call. The CDR3 consists of 12 residues. The germline CDR1 and CDR2 sequences are PRHDT and FYEKMQ (reference sequence). The V and J ends lost 5 bases and 2 bases respectively, with 5 bases between them. The CDR3 nucleotides read TGTGCCAGCAGCCGGTACACAGATACGCAGTATTTT. It encodes CASSRYTDTQYF.

This clone was counted only a few times. The J gene is TRBJ2-1, the V gene TRBV4-1; TRBD2 agrees at 8 bases. Germline assignment: CDR1 MGHRA and CDR2 YSYEKL. CDR3 size: 15 residues. The trim removed 1 base at V and 5 bases at J, leaving 4 bases unmatched. As DNA, the CDR3 is TGCGCCAGCAGCCAAGGTACTAGCGGAAACAATGAGCAGTTCTTC. Protein sequence: CASSQGTSGNNEQFF.

The V gene is TRBV19, the J gene TRBJ2-2, with 8 nucleotides matching TRBD2. The trim removed 4 bases at V and 5 bases at J, leaving 9 bases unmatched. The V gene's germline CDR1 is LNHDA and CDR2 SQIVND (reference sequence). This CDR3 is 16 amino acids long. The CDR3 bases are TGTGCCAGTAGTAGTACAGGGACTAGATTAACCGGGGAGCTGTTTTTT. This codes for CASSSTGTRLTGELFF.

The rearrangement joins TRBV7-2 to TRBJ2-3; maybe TRBD1 (7 bases). The CDR3 totals 16 residues. Trimming removed 3 bases from V and 2 bases from J, with 15 bases in between. Germline CDR1 reads SGHTA; CDR2 reads FQGNSA. The CDR3 DNA follows: TGTGCCAGCAGCTTGTCCCCAGGGGGGCTCACAGATACGCAGTATTTT. This sequence encodes CASSLSPGGLTDTQYF.

This clone was observed a few times. The CDR3 is CASSSGTGNTEAFF. For the CDR3, the DNA is TGCGCCAGCAGCTCCGGGACAGGGAACACTGAAGCTTTCTTT. The chain has TRBV5-1 and TRBJ1-1; 8 nucleotides align to TRBD1. Germline trimming cut 3 bases from V and 1 base from J; bases unmatched to any gene: 2. This CDR3 is 14 amino acids long. CDR1 and CDR2 (germline): SGHRS, YFSETQ.